This T cell receptor beta chain was recovered during a study of blood T cell repertoires in COVID-19. As for the study in general: COVID-19 samples, acute and convalescent, were from the United States, Italy and Spain.

Per the original methods: The assay estimated nucleated cells by amplifying reference gene primers. Assay: immunoSEQ multiplex PCR; the TCRdb copy retains only in-frame clones and omits some. V and J calls and clone size are given by that table; D and trimming were obtained from the DNA. The repertoire includes about 180,000 clones, 70% to 90% of them detected once, and over 9.5% sits in the top ten. The CDR3 runs to 16 residues. Trimming pared 2 bases from V and 13 bases from J, leaving 23 bases between. Germline V gene data show CDR1 as MNHEY and CDR2 as SVGAGI. The receptor was derived from a human donor with active or convalescent COVID-19. The donor label of this sample is uncertain. Sequencing used peripheral blood. The rearrangement uses TRBV6-5 and TRBJ2-2, with TRBD1 as a possible D gene (7 bases). CDR3 nucleotide sequence: TGTGCCAGCAGTTACGGCGGGACAGCAGGTCCCGGAGGGCTGTTTTTT. It encodes CASSYGGTAGPGGLFF.